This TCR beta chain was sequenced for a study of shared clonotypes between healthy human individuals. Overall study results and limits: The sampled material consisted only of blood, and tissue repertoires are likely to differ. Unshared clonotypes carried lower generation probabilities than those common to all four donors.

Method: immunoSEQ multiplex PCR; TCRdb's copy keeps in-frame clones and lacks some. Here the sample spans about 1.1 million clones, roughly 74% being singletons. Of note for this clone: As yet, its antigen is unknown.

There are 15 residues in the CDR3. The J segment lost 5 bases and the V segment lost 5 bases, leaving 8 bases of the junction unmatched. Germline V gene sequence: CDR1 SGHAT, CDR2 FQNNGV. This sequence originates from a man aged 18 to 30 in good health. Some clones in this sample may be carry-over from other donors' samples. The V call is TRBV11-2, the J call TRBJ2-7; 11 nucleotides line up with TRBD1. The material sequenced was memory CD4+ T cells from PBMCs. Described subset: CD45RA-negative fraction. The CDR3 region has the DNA TGTGCCAGCAGCCTCGGACAGGGGGCGACCCACGAGCAGTACTTC. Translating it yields CASSLGQGATHEQYF.